This is a list of T cell receptor beta chains from one sample in a study of blood T cells in healthy people across ages. Via MiXCR, TCRdb re-called the 5' RACE reads, giving one row per CDR3 protein. The data hold roughly 1,500,000 distinct CDR3 sequences, with about 35% observed a single time. Material: blood. Source of these receptors: a young woman in good health. Each CDR3 is given with its conserved first and last residue. D genes are given only for firm matches. Clone sizes are given selectively: once, few, many, or a class where the clone is expanded.

NA	TRBV10-3	TRBD1	TRBJ1-1	CAISESGTANTEAFF	TGTGCCATCAGTGAGTCGGGGACAGCGAACACTGAAGCTTTCTTT
NA	TRBV27	TRBD2	TRBJ2-7	CASSLKAGLAHEQYF	TGTGCCAGCAGTTTAAAAGCGGGATTAGCGCACGAGCAGTACTTC
few	TRBV28	TRBD2	TRBJ2-5	CASSLLGAVAGGLAETQYF	TGTGCCAGCAGTTTATTAGGCGCGGTGGCGGGAGGACTCGCAGAGACCCAGTACTTC
NA	TRBV28	TRBD2	TRBJ2-5	CASSLQASGRHWPETQYF	TGTGCCAGCAGTTTACAGGCTAGCGGGAGACATTGGCCGGAGACCCAGTACTTC
NA	TRBV12-3/TRBV12-4	NA	TRBJ1-1	CASSLARQATEAFF	TGTGCCAGCAGTTTAGCGCGGCAGGCCACTGAAGCTTTCTTT
NA	TRBV18	NA	TRBJ2-7	CASSPLLGRVENEQYF	TGTGCCAGCTCACCACTTTTAGGCAGGGTGGAAAACGAGCAGTACTTC
many	TRBV10-3	NA	TRBJ2-7	CAISPGHEQYF	TGTGCCATCAGTCCTGGGCACGAGCAGTACTTC
NA	TRBV5-1	NA	TRBJ2-5	CASSLGRFQETQYF	TGCGCCAGCAGCTTGGGTAGGTTCCAAGAGACCCAGTACTTC
NA	TRBV29-1	NA	TRBJ1-1	CSVIVGGTGKTSTEAFF	TGCAGCGTTATCGTGGGAGGGACCGGTAAAACGAGCACTGAAGCTTTCTTT
NA	TRBV20-1	TRBD1	TRBJ1-1	CSARATGMNTEAFF	TGCAGTGCTAGAGCGACAGGGATGAACACTGAAGCTTTCTTT
few	TRBV15	NA	TRBJ2-7	CATSREDRGEQYF	TGTGCCACCAGCAGAGAAGACAGAGGCGAGCAGTACTTC
NA	TRBV6-2/TRBV6-3	NA	TRBJ1-6	CASTSPGASPLHF	TGTGCCAGCACCTCGCCGGGGGCATCACCCCTCCACTTT
few	TRBV15	NA	TRBJ2-4	CATSRDGGRQYF	TGTGCCACCAGCAGAGATGGAGGACGCCAGTACTTC
few	TRBV12-3/TRBV12-4	NA	TRBJ2-3	CASSSGTAGDTQYF	TGTGCCAGCAGTTCTGGGACAGCGGGAGATACGCAGTATTTT
NA	TRBV2	TRBD1	TRBJ1-1	CASRKVQGAAEAFF	TGTGCCAGCAGGAAGGTTCAGGGGGCCGCTGAAGCTTTCTTT
NA	TRBV5-4	NA	TRBJ1-1	CASSSYGGTEAFF	TGTGCCAGCAGCTCTTACGGGGGAACTGAAGCTTTCTTT
many	TRBV5-1	NA	TRBJ2-6	CASSLVAGALSGANVLTF	TGCGCCAGCAGCTTGGTGGCGGGGGCCCTGTCTGGGGCCAACGTCCTGACTTTC
NA	TRBV6-5	NA	TRBJ2-1	CASSPRGVGNEQFF	TGTGCCAGCAGTCCAAGGGGGGTGGGCAATGAGCAGTTCTTC
NA	TRBV29-1	TRBD1	TRBJ1-1	CSVRGTGSNTEAFF	TGCAGCGTTCGGGGGACAGGTTCAAACACTGAAGCTTTCTTT
few	TRBV5-6	TRBD2	TRBJ2-7	CASSLVLAGGEQYF	TGTGCCAGCAGCTTGGTACTAGCGGGAGGCGAGCAGTACTTC
NA	TRBV29-1	TRBD1	TRBJ1-2	CSVRWDSSYGYTF	TGCAGCGTCCGTTGGGACAGTTCCTATGGCTACACCTTC
NA	TRBV5-1	NA	TRBJ2-1	CASSLTGELYNEQFF	TGCGCCAGCAGCTTGACGGGGGAGCTTTACAATGAGCAGTTCTTC
NA	TRBV12-3/TRBV12-4	NA	TRBJ2-1	CASSSGARNEQFF	TGTGCCAGCAGTTCCGGGGCTAGGAATGAGCAGTTCTTC
NA	TRBV15	NA	TRBJ2-1	CATSLTYRDNEQFF	TGTGCCACCAGCTTAACGTATCGGGACAATGAGCAGTTCTTC
NA	TRBV7-8	TRBD2	TRBJ2-1	CASSWLLAGSSGDEQFF	TGTGCCAGCAGCTGGCTCCTAGCGGGATCATCCGGCGATGAGCAGTTCTTC
NA	TRBV15	NA	TRBJ2-4	CATSRGSGREAKNIQYF	TGTGCCACCAGCAGAGGGTCCGGCAGGGAAGCCAAAAACATTCAGTACTTC
many	TRBV29-1	TRBD1	TRBJ2-5	CSVATGDETQYF	TGCAGCGTGGCTACAGGGGACGAGACCCAGTACTTC
NA	TRBV4-1	TRBD1	TRBJ2-3	CASSQEGTGRTDTQYF	TGCGCCAGCAGCCAAGAAGGGACAGGCCGCACAGATACGCAGTATTTT
few	TRBV27	NA	TRBJ2-1	CASSYSGALFDEQFF	TGTGCCAGCAGTTACTCGGGGGCCCTTTTCGATGAGCAGTTCTTC
few	TRBV7-2	NA	TRBJ1-6	CASSLDMPRGGSPLHF	TGTGCCAGCAGCTTAGATATGCCGAGGGGAGGTTCACCCCTCCACTTT
once	TRBV28	TRBD1	TRBJ2-4	CAVSGQGGTKNIQYF	TGTGCCGTCTCGGGACAGGGGGGGACCAAAAACATTCAGTACTTC
NA	TRBV28	TRBD2	TRBJ2-3	CASSPWTSGGITDTQYF	TGTGCCAGCAGTCCTTGGACTAGCGGAGGGATTACAGATACGCAGTATTTT
few	TRBV27	NA	TRBJ1-6	CASAYRFSPLHF	TGTGCCAGCGCCTACAGGTTTTCACCCCTCCACTTT
NA	TRBV27	TRBD2	TRBJ2-3	CACSLSGGADTQYF	TGTGCCTGCAGTTTATCGGGAGGGGCAGATACGCAGTATTTT
NA	TRBV4-2	NA	TRBJ2-2	CASSQVGAPINTGELFF	TGTGCCAGCAGCCAGGTGGGGGCCCCGATAAACACCGGGGAGCTGTTTTTT
NA	TRBV2	TRBD1	TRBJ2-4	CASSLGQPKNIQYF	TGTGCCAGCAGCCTGGGACAGCCAAAAAACATTCAGTACTTC
few	TRBV12-3/TRBV12-4	TRBD1	TRBJ1-2	CASSLVSSGGLYGYTF	TGTGCCAGCAGTTTAGTCTCCTCAGGGGGACTCTATGGCTACACCTTC
many	TRBV12-3/TRBV12-4	TRBD2	TRBJ2-7	CASSGLAGASYEQYF	TGTGCCAGCAGCGGACTAGCGGGAGCCTCCTACGAGCAGTACTTC
NA	TRBV24-1	NA	TRBJ1-2	CATSASGSRGYTF	TGTGCCACCAGTGCCTCGGGATCAAGAGGCTACACCTTC
few	TRBV5-1	TRBD1	TRBJ2-7	CASSLGDRDAYEQYF	TGCGCCAGCAGCTTGGGGGACAGGGACGCCTACGAGCAGTACTTC
few	TRBV20-1	NA	TRBJ1-5	CSAEIRGGNQPQHF	TGCAGTGCTGAAATCAGGGGAGGCAATCAGCCCCAGCATTTT
NA	TRBV27	NA	TRBJ2-5	CASSWGTQETQYF	TGTGCCAGCAGTTGGGGGACCCAAGAGACCCAGTATTTC
few	TRBV3-1	NA	TRBJ2-3	CASSLVLRQTDTQYF	TGTGCCAGCAGCCTAGTTCTCAGGCAAACAGATACGCAGTATTTT
NA	TRBV25-1	TRBD2	TRBJ2-1	CASRVGLAGVDEQFF	TGTGCCAGCAGGGTGGGACTAGCGGGAGTGGATGAGCAGTTCTTC
NA	TRBV12-3/TRBV12-4	TRBD2	TRBJ2-3	CASSSPIAGGNADTQYF	TGTGCCAGCAGTTCCCCCATAGCGGGGGGGAACGCAGATACGCAGTATTTT
once	TRBV30	NA	TRBJ1-5	CAWDGTGSQGPQHF	TGTGCCTGGGACGGGACTGGCTCTCAAGGGCCCCAGCATTTT
NA	TRBV20-1	NA	TRBJ2-7	CSATSPGGYEQYF	TGCAGTGCTACCTCCCCCGGGGGCTACGAGCAGTACTTC
NA	TRBV7-2	TRBD2	TRBJ2-5	CASSRGGLDQGTQYF	TGTGCCAGCAGCCGGGGGGGGCTCGACCAAGGGACCCAGTACTTC
NA	TRBV20-1	NA	TRBJ2-7	CSARETNEQYF	TGCAGTGCTAGAGAGACAAACGAGCAGTACTTC
few	TRBV13	NA	TRBJ2-3	CASSAWGRRTDTQYF	TGTGCCAGCAGTGCCTGGGGCCGGAGAACAGATACGCAGTATTTT
NA	TRBV20-1	NA	TRBJ1-2	CSARDMTSRYGYTF	TGCAGTGCTAGAGATATGACGTCCCGCTATGGCTACACCTTC
NA	TRBV6-1	NA	TRBJ1-4	CASSPRQGGGNEKRFF	TGTGCCAGCAGCCCTCGGCAGGGAGGGGGGAATGAAAAACGGTTTTTT
NA	TRBV28	NA	TRBJ2-7	CASAGAEKGYEQYF	TGTGCCAGCGCCGGGGCGGAAAAGGGCTACGAGCAGTACTTC
NA	TRBV29-1	NA	TRBJ2-3	CGVGTDTQYF	TGCGGCGTTGGAACAGATACGCAGTATTTT
few	TRBV7-9	NA	TRBJ2-2	CASSSSPGFAGELFF	TGTGCCAGCAGCTCTAGTCCGGGTTTTGCCGGGGAGCTGTTTTTT
NA	TRBV7-9	TRBD2	TRBJ2-7	CASSPSGSSYNEQYF	TGTGCCAGCAGCCCGAGCGGGAGCTCCTACAATGAGCAGTACTTC
NA	TRBV11-2	NA	TRBJ1-1	CASSLVPGMGEAFF	TGTGCCAGCAGCTTAGTACCAGGGATGGGTGAAGCTTTCTTT
few	TRBV6-2/TRBV6-3	NA	TRBJ2-5	CASSYLLQETQYF	TGTGCCAGCAGTTACTTGTTACAAGAGACCCAGTACTTC
many	TRBV20-1	TRBD2	TRBJ2-7	CSACPAGTFYEQYF	TGCAGTGCTTGCCCAGCGGGGACTTTCTACGAGCAGTACTTC
NA	TRBV27	NA	TRBJ2-3	CASSPGTRSSDTQYF	TGTGCCAGCAGTCCCGGGACTCGCTCGTCTGATACGCAGTATTTT